This T cell receptor beta chain was identified during a study of control samples from healthy donors and cancer patients. Using immunoSEQ multiplex PCR, the repertoire was profiled, and TCRdb retains in-frame clones only, with some absent. The sample contains 73,000 or so clones, more than 85% of which appear only once. The V gene lost 2 bases and the J gene lost 0 bases, with 8 bases spanning the gap. Germline CDR1 and CDR2: MNHNS and SASEGT. This CDR3 is 14 amino acids long. This rearrangement joins TRBV6-1 to TRBJ2-7, with D unclear. Source material: blood. This TCR came from a woman aged 45-59 years in good health. The CDR3 loop reads CASSEQVFSYEQYF. In nucleotides, the CDR3 is TGTGCCAGCAGTGAACAGGTTTTCTCCTACGAGCAGTACTTC.